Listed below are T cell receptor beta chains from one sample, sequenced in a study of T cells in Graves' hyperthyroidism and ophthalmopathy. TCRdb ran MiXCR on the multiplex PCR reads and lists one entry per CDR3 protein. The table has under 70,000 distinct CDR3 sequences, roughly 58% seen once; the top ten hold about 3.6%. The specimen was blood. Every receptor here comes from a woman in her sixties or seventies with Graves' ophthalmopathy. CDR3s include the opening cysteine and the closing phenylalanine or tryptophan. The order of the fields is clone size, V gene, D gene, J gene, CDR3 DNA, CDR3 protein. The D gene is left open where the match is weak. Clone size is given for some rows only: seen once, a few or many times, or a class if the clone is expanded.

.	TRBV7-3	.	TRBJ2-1	TGTGTCAGCAGCCCAGGGTCAAGTGAGCAGTTCTTC	CVSSPGSSEQFF
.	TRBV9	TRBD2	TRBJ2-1	TGTGCCAGCAGCGTAGTAGAAGGACTAGGATCAGATACGCAGTTCTTC	CASSVVEGLGSDTQFF
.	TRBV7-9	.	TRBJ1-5	TGTGCCAGCAGCTTAGTAGGGAATCAGCCCCAGCATTTT	CASSLVGNQPQHF
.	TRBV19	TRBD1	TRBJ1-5	TGTGCCAGTAGTATAGGTGGCAGGGGGTTCGGCCAGCCCCAGCATTTT	CASSIGGRGFGQPQHF
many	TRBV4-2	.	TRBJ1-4	TGTGCCAGCAGCCAAGCCTGGGGAACTAATGAAAAACTGTTTTTT	CASSQAWGTNEKLFF
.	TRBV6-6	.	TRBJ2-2	TGTGTCAGTAGTTACTCGATGGAGTACACCGGGGAGCTGTTTTTT	CVSSYSMEYTGELFF
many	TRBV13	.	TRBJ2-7	TGTGCCAGCAGCTTAGGCCCTGGCGGGAACGGTAACGAGCAGTACTTC	CASSLGPGGNGNEQYF
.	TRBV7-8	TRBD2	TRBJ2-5	TGTGCCACCCGCCCTGCGGGAGGGCCAGGAGAGACCCAGTACTTC	CATRPAGGPGETQYF
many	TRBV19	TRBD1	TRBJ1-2	TGTGCCAGTAGTATAGACGCCGGGACAGAAAACTATGGCTACACCTTC	CASSIDAGTENYGYTF
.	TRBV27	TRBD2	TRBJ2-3	TGTGCCAGCAGTTCGGGACTAGCGGCGGGTTTGGATACGCAGTATTTT	CASSSGLAAGLDTQYF
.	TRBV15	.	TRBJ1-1	TGTGCCACCAGCGGGGGCGAGGGCAAAATGAACACTGAAGCTTTCTTT	CATSGGEGKMNTEAFF
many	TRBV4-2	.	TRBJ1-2	TGTGCCAGCAGCCAAGCAGGAAATAACTATGGCTACACCTTC	CASSQAGNNYGYTF
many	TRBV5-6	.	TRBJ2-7	TGTGCCAGCAGCCCTAGAGGGGGATACACCTACGAGCAGTACTTC	CASSPRGGYTYEQYF
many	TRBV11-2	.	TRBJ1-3	TGTGCCAGCAGCCCCACGGAGCGGGCGCCCATATATTTT	CASSPTERAPIYF
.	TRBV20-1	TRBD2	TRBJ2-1	TGCAGTGCTAGAGATGTAGGTGGCGGGAGAGGCAGTGGGCAGTTCTTC	CSARDVGGGRGSGQFF
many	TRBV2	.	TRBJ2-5	TGTGCCAGCGTGAAGGGGCTGACAGAGACCCAGTACTTC	CASVKGLTETQYF
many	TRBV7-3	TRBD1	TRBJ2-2	TGTGCCAGCAGCCTACAGGGGCCCCCCGGGGAGCTGTTTTTT	CASSLQGPPGELFF
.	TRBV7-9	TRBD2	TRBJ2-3	TGTGCCAGCAGCTTTAGCGGGGGGGGTTTGGGCGCAGATACGCAGTATTTT	CASSFSGGGLGADTQYF
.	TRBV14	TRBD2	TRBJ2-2	TGTGCCAGGACGGGACTAGCGGGTACCGGGGAGCTGTTTTTT	CARTGLAGTGELFF
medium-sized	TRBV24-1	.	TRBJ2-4	TGTGCCACCAGTGATCGACAGAAAAACATTCAGTACTTC	CATSDRQKNIQYF
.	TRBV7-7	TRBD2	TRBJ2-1	TGTGCTAGCAGCTCAGTAGCGGGCTCAGATACGCAGTTCTTC	CASSSVAGSDTQFF
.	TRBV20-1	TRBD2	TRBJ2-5	TGCAGTGCTAGTAGGTCGGCGGGGGGGTTGGAAGAGACCCAGTACTTC	CSASRSAGGLEETQYF
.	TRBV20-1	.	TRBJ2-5	TGCAGTGCTAGGCAGGTTCAGGGAGTGGAGACCCAGTACTTC	CSARQVQGVETQYF
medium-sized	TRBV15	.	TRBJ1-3	TGTGCCACCAGCACCGGAAGAAACACCATATATTTT	CATSTGRNTIYF
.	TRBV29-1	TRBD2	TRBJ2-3	TGCAGCGTTGAGTCGCTAGCGGCCAGCACAGATACGCAGTATTTT	CSVESLAASTDTQYF
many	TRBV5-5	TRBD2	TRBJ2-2	TGTGCCAGCAGTTTAACTAGCGGGGGAACCGGGGAGCTGTTTTTT	CASSLTSGGTGELFF
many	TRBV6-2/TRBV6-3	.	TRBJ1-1	TGTGCCAGCATAAAGTCGCGCGCAGACCAGGAAGCTTTCTTT	CASIKSRADQEAFF
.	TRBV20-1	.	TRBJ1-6	TGCAGTGCTAGAGAGGGCCAGATTAAATCACCCCTCCACTTT	CSAREGQIKSPLHF
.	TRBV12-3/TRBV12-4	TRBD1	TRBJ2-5	TGTGCCAGCAGTTCGCCCGGGACAGGGGATGGAGAGACCCAGTACTTC	CASSSPGTGDGETQYF
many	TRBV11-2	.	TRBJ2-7	TGTGCCAGCAGCTGGACCGGGACATCCGCCACCTACGAGCAGTACTTC	CASSWTGTSATYEQYF
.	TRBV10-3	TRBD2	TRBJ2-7	TGTGCCATCATGCGGGGCGGGGGAGAATCCTACGAGCAGTACTTC	CAIMRGGGESYEQYF
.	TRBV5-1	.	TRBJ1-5	TGCGCCAGCAGCTTGGAAGGAACTCAGAGGACCGGGGAGCTGTTT	CASSLEGTQRTGELF
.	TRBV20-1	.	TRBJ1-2	TGCAGTGCTAGTTTTCGGGGGGCTTCGGGCTACACCTTC	CSASFRGASGYTF
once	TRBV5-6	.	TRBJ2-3	TGTGCCAGCAGCCACACAGGTAGCACAGATACGCAGTATTTC	CASSHTGSTDTQYF
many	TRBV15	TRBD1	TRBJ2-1	TGTGCCACCAGCAGAGAAGGGGGCCTCGGGTACAATGAGCAGTTCTTC	CATSREGGLGYNEQFF